This paragraph covers one T cell receptor beta chain sequence. The data stem from a study of blood T cell repertoires in COVID-19. Study overall: Samples taken during acute and convalescent COVID-19 were collected in the United States, Italy and Spain. T cells, B-cell-depleted T cells, or PBMCs supplied cDNA or gDNA.

V shed 5 bases, J shed 1 base, and the junction held 8 bases outside the gene matches. The germline V gene has CDR1 SGHVS and CDR2 FNYEAQ. The CDR3 runs 16 residues. Per the authors' pipeline: For nucleated cells, counts were estimated from reference gene primer amplification. Produced via immunoSEQ multiplex PCR; TCRdb's table is partial and in-frame only. D and trimming come from the DNA, and the V and J calls and clone size come from that table. This table has about 220,000 clones, 70% to 85% appearing once. The chain couples TRBV7-6 to TRBJ2-3; TRBD2 aligns across 8 bases. Specimen: peripheral blood. The receptor comes from a man aged 50-59 years with active or convalescent COVID-19. CDR3 bases: TGTGCCAGCAGCCCGTTTTCGCGGGAGGGCACAGATACGCAGTATTTT. The encoded protein is CASSPFSREGTDTQYF.